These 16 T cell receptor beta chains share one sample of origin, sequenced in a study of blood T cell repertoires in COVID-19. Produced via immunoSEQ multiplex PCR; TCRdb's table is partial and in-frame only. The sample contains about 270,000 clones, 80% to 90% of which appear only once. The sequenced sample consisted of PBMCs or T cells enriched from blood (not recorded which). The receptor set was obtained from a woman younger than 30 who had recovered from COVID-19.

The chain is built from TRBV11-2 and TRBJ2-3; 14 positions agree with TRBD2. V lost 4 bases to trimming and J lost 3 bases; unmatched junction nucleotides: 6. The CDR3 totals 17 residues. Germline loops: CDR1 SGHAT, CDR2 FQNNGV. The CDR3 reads CASSWTSGGSLTDTQYF. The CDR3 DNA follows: TGTGCCAGCAGCTGGACTAGCGGGGGGTCTTTGACAGATACGCAGTATTTT.

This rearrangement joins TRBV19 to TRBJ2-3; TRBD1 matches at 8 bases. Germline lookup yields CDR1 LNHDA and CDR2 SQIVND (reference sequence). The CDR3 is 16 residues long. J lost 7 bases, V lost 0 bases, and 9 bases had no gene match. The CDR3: CASSIDQGTGQYTQYF. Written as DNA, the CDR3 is TGTGCCAGTAGTATAGATCAGGGGACAGGCCAATATACGCAGTATTTT.

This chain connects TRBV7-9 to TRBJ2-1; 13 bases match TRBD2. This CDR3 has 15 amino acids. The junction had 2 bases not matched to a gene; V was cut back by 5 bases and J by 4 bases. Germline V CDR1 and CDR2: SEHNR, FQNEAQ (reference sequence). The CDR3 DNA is TGTGCCAGCAGCAAACTAGCGGGGGGGTACAATGAGCAGTTCTTC. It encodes CASSKLAGGYNEQFF. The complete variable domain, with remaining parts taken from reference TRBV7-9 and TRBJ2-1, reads DTGVSQNPRHKITKRGQNVTFRCDPISEHNRLYWYRQTLGQGPEFLTYFQNEAQLEKSRLLSDRFSAERPKGSFSTLEIQRTEQGDSAMYLCASSKLAGGYNEQFFGPGTRLTVL.

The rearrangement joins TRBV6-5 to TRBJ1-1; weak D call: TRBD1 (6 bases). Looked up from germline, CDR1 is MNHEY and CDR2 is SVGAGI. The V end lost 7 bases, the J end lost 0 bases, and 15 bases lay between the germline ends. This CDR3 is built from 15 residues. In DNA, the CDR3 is TGTGCCAGCACCGCAGGGGACCCCATGAACACTGAAGCTTTCTTT. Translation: CASTAGDPMNTEAFF.

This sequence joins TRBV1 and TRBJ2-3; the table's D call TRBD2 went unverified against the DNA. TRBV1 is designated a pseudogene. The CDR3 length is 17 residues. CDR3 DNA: TGCACCAGCAGCCAAGGGGCCCGGGACTACCAGACAGATACGCAGTATTTT. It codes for CTSSQGARDYQTDTQYF.

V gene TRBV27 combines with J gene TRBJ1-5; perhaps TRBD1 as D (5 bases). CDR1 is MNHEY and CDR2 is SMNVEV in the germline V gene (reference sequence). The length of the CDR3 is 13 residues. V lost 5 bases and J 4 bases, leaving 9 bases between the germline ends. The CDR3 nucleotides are TGTGCCAGCAGTCTCCAGGGTAATCAGCCCCAGCATTTT. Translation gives CASSLQGNQPQHF.

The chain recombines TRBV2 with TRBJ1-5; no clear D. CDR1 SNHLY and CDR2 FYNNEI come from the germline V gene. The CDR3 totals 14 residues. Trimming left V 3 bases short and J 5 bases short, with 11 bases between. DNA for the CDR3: TGTGCCAGCAGTGACTTCGGTGCTTATCAGCCCCAGCATTTT. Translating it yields CASSDFGAYQPQHF.

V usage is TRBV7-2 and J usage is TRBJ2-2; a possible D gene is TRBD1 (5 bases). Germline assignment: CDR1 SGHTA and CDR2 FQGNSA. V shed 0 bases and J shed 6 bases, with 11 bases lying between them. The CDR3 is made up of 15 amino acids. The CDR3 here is CASSLALGAAGELFF. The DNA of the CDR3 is TGTGCCAGCAGCTTAGCTTTAGGGGCGGCCGGGGAGCTGTTTTTT.

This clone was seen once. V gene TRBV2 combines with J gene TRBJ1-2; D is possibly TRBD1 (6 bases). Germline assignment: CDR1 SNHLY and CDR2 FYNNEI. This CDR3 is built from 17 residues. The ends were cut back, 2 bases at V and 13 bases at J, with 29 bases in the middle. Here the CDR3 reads CASSESAGGGWGESGTF. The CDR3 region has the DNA TGTGCCAGCAGTGAATCCGCTGGGGGGGGCTGGGGAGAAAGTGGCACCTTC.

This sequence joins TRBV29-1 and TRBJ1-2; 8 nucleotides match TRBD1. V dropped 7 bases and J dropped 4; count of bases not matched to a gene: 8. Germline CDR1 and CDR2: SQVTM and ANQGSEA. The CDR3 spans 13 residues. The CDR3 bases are TGCAGCGGAGGGACAGGACAACCCTATGGCTACACCTTC. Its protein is CSGGTGQPYGYTF. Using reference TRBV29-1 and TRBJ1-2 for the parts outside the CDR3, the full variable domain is SAVISQKPSRDICQRGTSLTIQCQVDSQVTMMFWYRQQPGQSLTLIATANQGSEATYESGFVIDKFPISRPNLTFSTLTVSNMSPEDSSIYLCSGGTGQPYGYTFGSGTRLTVV.

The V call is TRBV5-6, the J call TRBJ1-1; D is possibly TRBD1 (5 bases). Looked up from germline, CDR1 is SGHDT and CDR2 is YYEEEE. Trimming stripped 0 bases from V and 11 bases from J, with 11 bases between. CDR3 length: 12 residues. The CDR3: CASSLARGRAFF. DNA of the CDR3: TGTGCCAGCAGCTTGGCAAGGGGCCGGGCTTTCTTT.

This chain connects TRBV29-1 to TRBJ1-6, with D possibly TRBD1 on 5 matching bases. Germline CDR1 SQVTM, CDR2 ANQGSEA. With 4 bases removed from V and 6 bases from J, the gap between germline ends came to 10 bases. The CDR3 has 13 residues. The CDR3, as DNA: TGCAGCGTTGGGCTGGGGCCTAATTCACCCCTCCACTTT. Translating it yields CSVGLGPNSPLHF.

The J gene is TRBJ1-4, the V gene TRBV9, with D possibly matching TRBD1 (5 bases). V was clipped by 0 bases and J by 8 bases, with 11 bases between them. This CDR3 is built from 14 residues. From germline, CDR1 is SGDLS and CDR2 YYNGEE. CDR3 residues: CASSVGGEAEKLFF. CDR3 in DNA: TGTGCCAGCAGCGTAGGGGGGGAAGCGGAAAAACTGTTTTTT.

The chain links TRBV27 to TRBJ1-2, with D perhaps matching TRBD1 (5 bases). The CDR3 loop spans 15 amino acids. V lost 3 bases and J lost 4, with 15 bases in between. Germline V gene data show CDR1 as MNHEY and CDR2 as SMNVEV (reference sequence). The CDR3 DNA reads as TGTGCCAGCAGTTTCCGCCTTAGGGGAGGCTATGGCTACACCTTC. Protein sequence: CASSFRLRGGYGYTF.

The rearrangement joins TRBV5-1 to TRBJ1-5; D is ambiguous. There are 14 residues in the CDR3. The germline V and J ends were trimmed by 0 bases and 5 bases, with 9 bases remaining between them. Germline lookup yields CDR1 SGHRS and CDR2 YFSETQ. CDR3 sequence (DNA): TGCGCCAGCAGCTTGGACCGGGGAGATCAGCCCCAGCATTTT. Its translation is CASSLDRGDQPQHF. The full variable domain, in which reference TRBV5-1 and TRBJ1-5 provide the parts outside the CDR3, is KAGVTQTPRYLIKTRGQQVTLSCSPISGHRSVSWYQQTPGQGLQFLFEYFSETQRNKGNFPGRFSGRQFSNSRSEMNVSTLELGDSALYLCASSLDRGDQPQHFGDGTRLSIL.

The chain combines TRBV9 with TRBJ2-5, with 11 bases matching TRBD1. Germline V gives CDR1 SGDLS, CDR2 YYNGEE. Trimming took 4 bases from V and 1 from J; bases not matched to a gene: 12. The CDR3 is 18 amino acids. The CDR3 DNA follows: TGTGCCAGCAGCCCGTCAGGACAGGGGGCCCGCTTCCAAGAGACCCAGTACTTC. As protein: CASSPSGQGARFQETQYF.